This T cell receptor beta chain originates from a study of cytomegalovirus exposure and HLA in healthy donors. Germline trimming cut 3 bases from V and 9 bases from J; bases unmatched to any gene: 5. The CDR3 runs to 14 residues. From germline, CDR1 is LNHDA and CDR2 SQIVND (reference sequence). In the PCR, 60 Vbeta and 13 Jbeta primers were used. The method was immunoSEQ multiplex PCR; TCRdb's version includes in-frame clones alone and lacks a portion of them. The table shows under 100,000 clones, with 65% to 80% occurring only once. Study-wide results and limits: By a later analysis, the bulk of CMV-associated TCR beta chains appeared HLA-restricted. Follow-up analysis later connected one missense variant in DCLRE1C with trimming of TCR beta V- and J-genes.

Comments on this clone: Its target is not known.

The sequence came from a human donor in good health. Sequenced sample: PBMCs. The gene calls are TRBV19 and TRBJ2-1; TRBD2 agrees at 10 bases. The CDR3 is CASSISLAGVEQFF. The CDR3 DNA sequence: TGTGCCAGTAGTATCTCGCTAGCGGGGGTTGAGCAGTTCTTC. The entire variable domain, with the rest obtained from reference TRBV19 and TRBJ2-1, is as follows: DGGITQSPKYLFRKEGQNVTLSCEQNLNHDAMYWYRQDPGQGLRLIYYSQIVNDFQKGDIAEGYSVSREKKESFPLTVTSAQKNPTAFYLCASSISLAGVEQFFGPGTRLTVL.